This TCR beta chain was profiled in a study of CD8+ T cells in alopecia areata. Study observations and caveats: Unlike in mice, where it was clearer, TCR sharing across patients was less clear, possibly HLA-related.

A note on this clone: Its matching antigen is unknown.

Following RNA extraction, reverse transcription yielded cDNA that acted as the sequencing template. Clones were read by immunoSEQ multiplex PCR, and TCRdb kept only the in-frame ones, dropping some. The data show approximately 100,000 clones, with approximately 58% seen just once and roughly 9% held by the top ten. The CDR3 spans 15 residues. J gave up 5 bases and V 0 bases, and 5 bases lay outside the gene matches. The germline gives CDR1 ENHRY, CDR2 SYGVKD. Sorting of PBMCs yielded the CD4+ and CD8+ T cells. The chain uses TRBV10-3 and TRBJ2-5; 8 nucleotides agree with TRBD1. Source material: CD4+ T cells sorted from blood. The source of this sequence is a human donor in good health. The CDR3 DNA is TGTGCCATCAGTGAGTCACAGGGGGAGGTGGAGACCCAGTACTTC. Translated, it gives CAISESQGEVETQYF.